This record concerns one TCR beta chain sequence. Its antigen is as yet unknown. The Oncomine TCR Beta short-read assay was what sequenced the DNA obtained from cultured CD4+ T cells. TCRdb passed the PCR reads through MiXCR, listing each CDR3 protein once. This sample carries about 23,000 distinct CDR3 sequences, about 35% of them seen once, and the ten largest clones take 8.6%. The record originates from a study of vaccination and CD4 T cells after COVID-19. The V gene lost 4 bases and the J gene lost 4 bases, with 11 bases spanning the gap. The CDR3 consists of 13 residues. Per germline, CDR1 MNHEY and CDR2 SVGAGI. Documented time point: late sampling 161 to 241 days after vaccination in three convalescent patients. Sample treatment: 10-day PBMC culture with coronavirus spike peptide pools or control peptides (ViraFEST assay).

The chain uses TRBV6-5 and TRBJ2-7; maybe TRBD1 (5 bases). The TCR sequence derives from a human donor who had recovered from COVID-19. Sequencing used CD4+ T cells from blood, cultured in vitro, obtained about 7 months after SARS-CoV-2 vaccination. CDR3 DNA: TGTGCCAGCAGTTCCTTTGGACATTACGAGCAGTACTTC. Amino acid sequence: CASSSFGHYEQYF.